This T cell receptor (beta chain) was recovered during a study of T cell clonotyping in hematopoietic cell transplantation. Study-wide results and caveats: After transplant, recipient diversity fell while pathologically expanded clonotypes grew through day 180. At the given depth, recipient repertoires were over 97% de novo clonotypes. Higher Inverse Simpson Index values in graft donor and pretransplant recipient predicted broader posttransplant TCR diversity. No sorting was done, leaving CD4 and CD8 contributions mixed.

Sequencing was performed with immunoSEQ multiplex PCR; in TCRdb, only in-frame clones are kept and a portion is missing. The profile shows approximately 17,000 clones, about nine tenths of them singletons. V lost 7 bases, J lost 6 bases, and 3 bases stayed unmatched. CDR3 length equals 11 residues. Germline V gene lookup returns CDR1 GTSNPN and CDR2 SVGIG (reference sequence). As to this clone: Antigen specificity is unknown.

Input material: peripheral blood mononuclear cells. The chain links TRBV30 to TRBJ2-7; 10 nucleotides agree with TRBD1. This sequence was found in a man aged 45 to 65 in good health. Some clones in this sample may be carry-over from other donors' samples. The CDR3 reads CASGTGVEQYF. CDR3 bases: TGTGCCTCCGGGACAGGGGTCGAGCAGTACTTC.